This entry is about one T cell receptor (beta chain). These data come from a study of blood T cell repertoires in COVID-19. Background on the study: From the United States, Italy and Spain came samples of acute and convalescent COVID-19.

As originally analysed: It was from reference gene primer amplification that nucleated cell counts were estimated. TCRdb keeps only in-frame clones here, not all; method: immunoSEQ multiplex PCR. The DNA was the basis for D and trimming; V, J and clone size are from that table. The data contain about 400,000 clones, roughly 90% of them singletons. The CDR3 extends over 14 amino acids. V was clipped by 3 bases and J by 5 bases; unmatched bases: 3. Germline-derived CDR1 and CDR2 are MDHEN and SYDVKM. Recruits, aged roughly 18 to 95 years, lived in 24 US areas. Allocation to cohorts depended on clinical history reported by the participants.

The V call is TRBV28, the J call TRBJ2-5; 10 positions match TRBD2. The sequence was collected from a young woman with acute COVID-19. Material: PBMCs or T cells enriched from blood (not recorded which). The CDR3 nucleotides read TGTGCCAGCAGTTTGAGCGGGGGGGGTGAGACCCAGTACTTC. Encoded protein: CASSLSGGGETQYF.